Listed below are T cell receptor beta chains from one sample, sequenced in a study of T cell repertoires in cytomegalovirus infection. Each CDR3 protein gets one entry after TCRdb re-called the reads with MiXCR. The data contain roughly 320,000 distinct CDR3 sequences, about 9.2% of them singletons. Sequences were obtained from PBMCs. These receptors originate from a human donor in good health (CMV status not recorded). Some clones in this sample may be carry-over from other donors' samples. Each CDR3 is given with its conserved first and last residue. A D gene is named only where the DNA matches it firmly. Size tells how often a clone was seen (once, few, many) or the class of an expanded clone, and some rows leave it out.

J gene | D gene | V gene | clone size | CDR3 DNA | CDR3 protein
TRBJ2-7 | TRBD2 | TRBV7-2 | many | TGTGCCAGCAGCTTAAGGACTAGCGGGGGCCTTAGCTCCTACGAGCAGTACTTC | CASSLRTSGGLSSYEQYF
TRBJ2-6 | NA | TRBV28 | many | TGTGCCAGTTTTGGGGGGGCGCTGGCCGGGGCCAACGTCCTGACTTTC | CASFGGALAGANVLTF
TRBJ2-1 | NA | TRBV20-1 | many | TGCAGTGCTAGTGTGTACAATGAGCAGTTCTTC | CSASVYNEQFF
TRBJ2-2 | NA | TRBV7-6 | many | TGTGCCAGCAGCTTAGAGGCTGCAGTTACGCAGTCGAACACCGGGGAGCTGTTTTTT | CASSLEAAVTQSNTGELFF
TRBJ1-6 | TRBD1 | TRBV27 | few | TGTGCCAGCAGTTCGACAGGGGAATCACCCCTCCACTTT | CASSSTGESPLHF
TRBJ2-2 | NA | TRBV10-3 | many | TGTGCCATCAGTGAGCAAGGGTACACCGGGGAGCTGTTTTTT | CAISEQGYTGELFF
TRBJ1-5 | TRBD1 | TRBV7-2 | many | TGTGCCAGCAGCCCCAAACAGGGGGTCAATCAGCCCCAGCATTTT | CASSPKQGVNQPQHF
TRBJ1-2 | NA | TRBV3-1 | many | TGTGCCAGCAGCCAAAGACGACGACAGGCGATTAACTATGGCTACACCTTC | CASSQRRRQAINYGYTF
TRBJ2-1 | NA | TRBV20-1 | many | TGCAGTGCTAGAGATTTTACGGATAATGAGCAGTTCTTC | CSARDFTDNEQFF
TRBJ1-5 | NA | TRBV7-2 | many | TGTGCCAGCAGCCCATGGGCCTATAGCAATCAGCCCCAGCATTTT | CASSPWAYSNQPQHF
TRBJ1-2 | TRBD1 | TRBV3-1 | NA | TGTGCCAGCAGCCAACCCCGGGACAGGGAACTTATCTCCTTC | CASSQPRDRELISF
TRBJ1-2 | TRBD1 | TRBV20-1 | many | TGCAGTGCCATCTCAGGACAGGGTCGCGGCTACACCTTC | CSAISGQGRGYTF
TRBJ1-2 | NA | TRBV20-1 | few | TGCAGTGTTCTCGGCCTAATCGGCTACACCTTC | CSVLGLIGYTF
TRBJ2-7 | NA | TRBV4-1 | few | TGCGCCAGCAGCCAAGATGGAGGCGAGCAGTACTTC | CASSQDGGEQYF
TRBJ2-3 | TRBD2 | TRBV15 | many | TGTGCCACCAGCAGAGATACGGGGGGGCTTGGAGATACGCAGTATTTT | CATSRDTGGLGDTQYF
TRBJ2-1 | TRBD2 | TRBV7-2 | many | TGTGCCAGCAGCCCCCATGCGGGGGGCCCCAGTGAGCAGTTCTTC | CASSPHAGGPSEQFF
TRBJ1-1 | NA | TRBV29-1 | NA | TGCAGCGTTGATCCTCCTGGGGGAGGGGGACGTACTGAAGCTTTCTTT | CSVDPPGGGGRTEAFF
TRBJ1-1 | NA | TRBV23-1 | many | TGCGCCAGCAGTCACAGCGCGGGGGAGAAGGCTGAAGCTTTCTTT | CASSHSAGEKAEAFF
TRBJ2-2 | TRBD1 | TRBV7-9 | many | TGTGCCAGCAGCTTCGACAGGGCTAACACCGGGGAGCTGTTTTTT | CASSFDRANTGELFF
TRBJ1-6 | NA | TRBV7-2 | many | TGTGCCAGCAGGGCCCCCCGGAGGGGCAATTCACCCCTCCACTTT | CASRAPRRGNSPLHF
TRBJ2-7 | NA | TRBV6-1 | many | TGTGCCACCGCTGGGGTGTCGGCCTACGAGCAGTACTTC | CATAGVSAYEQYF
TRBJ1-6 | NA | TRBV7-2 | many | TGTGCCAGCAGCTTACTGGGGACCAATTCACCCCTCCACTTT | CASSLLGTNSPLHF
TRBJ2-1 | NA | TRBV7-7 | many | TGTGCTAGCAGCTTACCAGCGGGTGAGCAGTTCTTC | CASSLPAGEQFF
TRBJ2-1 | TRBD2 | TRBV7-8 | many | TGTGCCAGCAGCCTGAGGGGGCGGGGGGGCCTTGATGAGCAGTTCTTC | CASSLRGRGGLDEQFF
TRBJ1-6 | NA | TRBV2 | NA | TGTGCCAGCAGAGGAGAGAGGAATTCACCCCTCCACTTT | CASRGERNSPLHF
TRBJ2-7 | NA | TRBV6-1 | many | TGTGCCAGCAGTGAACACTCCTACGAGCAGTACTTC | CASSEHSYEQYF
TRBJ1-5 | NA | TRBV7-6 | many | TGTGCCAGCAGCCCCATGGGGGGCGCAGGACAGCCCCAGCATTTT | CASSPMGGAGQPQHF
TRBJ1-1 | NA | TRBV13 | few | TGTGCCAGCAGCCTCGGGGGGCCCATGAACACTGAAGCTTTCTTT | CASSLGGPMNTEAFF
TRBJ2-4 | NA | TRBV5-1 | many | TGCGCCAGCAGCTTAGCAGAAGCCAAAAACATTCAGTACTTC | CASSLAEAKNIQYF
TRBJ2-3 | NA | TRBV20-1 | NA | TGCAGTGCTAGAGTTGGGAGCACAGATACGCAGTATTTT | CSARVGSTDTQYF
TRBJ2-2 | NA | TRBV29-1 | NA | TGCAGCGTTGGAGGGTACCGGACCGGGGAGCTGTTTTTT | CSVGGYRTGELFF
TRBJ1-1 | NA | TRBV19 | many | TGTGCCAGTAGTATAAGCACAACAGGCCCAAGGAAAGCTTTCTTT | CASSISTTGPRKAFF
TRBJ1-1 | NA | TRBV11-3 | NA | TGTGCCAGCAGCTTAGGGTGGTGGACTGAAGCTTTCTTT | CASSLGWWTEAFF
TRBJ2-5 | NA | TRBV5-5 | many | TGTGCCAGCAGCCTGACCGGGACACCCAACCAAGAGACCCAGTACTTC | CASSLTGTPNQETQYF
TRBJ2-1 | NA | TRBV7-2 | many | TGTGCCAGCAGCGAAGCGGTAAGCTCCTACAATGAGCAGTTCTTC | CASSEAVSSYNEQFF
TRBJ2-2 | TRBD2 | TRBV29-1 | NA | TGCAGCGTTGAAGTGCTAGCGGGGGGGCCCGGGGAGCTGTTTTTT | CSVEVLAGGPGELFF
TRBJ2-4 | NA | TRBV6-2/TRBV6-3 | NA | TGTGCCAGCAGTTACGGGGACACCTATTCTGGGGTCAAAAACATTCAGTACTTC | CASSYGDTYSGVKNIQYF
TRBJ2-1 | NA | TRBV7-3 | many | TGTGCCAGCAGCTTAACTTTAGGGGGCTACAATGAGCAGTTCTTC | CASSLTLGGYNEQFF
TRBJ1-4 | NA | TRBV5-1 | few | TGCGCCAGCAGCCTGTTATCGACTGCAGCTAATGAAAAACTGTTTTTT | CASSLLSTAANEKLFF
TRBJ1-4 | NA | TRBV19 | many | TGTGCCAGTAGTATTCCGAGGGGCTACCATGAAAAACTGTTTTTT | CASSIPRGYHEKLFF
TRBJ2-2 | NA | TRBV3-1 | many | TGTGCCAGCAAAACGGGGCCCGGGGAGCTGTTTTTT | CASKTGPGELFF
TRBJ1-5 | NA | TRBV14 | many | TGTGCCAGCAGCCAAGATTGGCGGGATAGCAATCAGCCCCAGCATTTT | CASSQDWRDSNQPQHF
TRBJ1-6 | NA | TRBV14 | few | TGTGCCAGCAGCCAAGCGAGCAATTCACCCCTCCACTTT | CASSQASNSPLHF
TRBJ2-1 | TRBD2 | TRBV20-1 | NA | TGCAGTGCAATTAGCGGGGGGGCGTGGAATGAGCAGTCCTTC | CSAISGGAWNEQSF
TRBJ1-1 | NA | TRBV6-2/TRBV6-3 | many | TGTGCCAGCAGTTACTCACAGGGCCTGAGCCCTGAAGCTTTCTTT | CASSYSQGLSPEAFF
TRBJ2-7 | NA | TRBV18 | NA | TGTGCCAGCTCACCCAATTACGGTGGCAGGGGTTACGAGCAGTACTTC | CASSPNYGGRGYEQYF
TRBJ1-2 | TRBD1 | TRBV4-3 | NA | TGCGCCAGCAGCCAAGATTTTCGCCAGGGGGCTCACTATGGCTACACCTTC | CASSQDFRQGAHYGYTF
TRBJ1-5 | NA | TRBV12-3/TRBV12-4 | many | TGTGCCAGCAGCGCCGGGACATGGGCTCAGCCCCAGCATTTT | CASSAGTWAQPQHF
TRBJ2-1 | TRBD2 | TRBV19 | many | TGTGCCAGTCATAAGGGACTAGCGGGGTACAATGAGCAGTTCTTC | CASHKGLAGYNEQFF
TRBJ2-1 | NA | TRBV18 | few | TGTGCCAGCTCCCTGAAAGTCAATGAGCAGTTCTTC | CASSLKVNEQFF